This T cell receptor (beta chain) is from a study of blood T cell repertoires in COVID-19. As for the study in general: Acute and convalescent COVID-19 specimens originated in the United States, Italy and Spain. PBMCs, B-cell-depleted T cells, or T cells were the source of the cDNA or gDNA that made up the material.

In the study's own analysis: For nucleated cells, counts were estimated from reference gene primer amplification. Only in-frame clones appear in the TCRdb table, and some are missing; sequencing was by immunoSEQ multiplex PCR. V and J calls and clone size are as listed in that table; D and trimming were resolved from the DNA. The sample includes approximately 330,000 clones, roughly 90% seen only once; the top ten take roughly 4.1%. Per the germline V gene, CDR1 is GTSNPN and CDR2 is SVGIG (reference sequence). There are 13 residues in the CDR3. V lost 3 bases, J lost 4 bases, and 4 bases stayed unmatched.

The receptor comes from a woman between 45 and 60 years old with active or convalescent COVID-19. The chain uses TRBV30 and TRBJ1-2; 8 nucleotides align to TRBD1. The sequencing sample was made of peripheral blood. The DNA for the CDR3 is TGTGCCTGGAGCCCACAGGGGGGCTATGGCTACACCTTC. Its protein product is CAWSPQGGYGYTF.